Below are 13 T cell receptor beta chains sequenced from a single sample in a study of spatial heterogeneity in lung cancer. TCRdb reprocessed the 5' RACE reads with MiXCR, giving one entry per CDR3 protein. The sample contains about 86,000 distinct CDR3 sequences, roughly an eighth of which appear only once. The time point here: sample taken at primary tumor resection. Researchers sequenced whole RNA taken from tumor, nontumor lung or frozen PBMC without sorting. The sample consisted of PBMCs, taken at surgery. The receptors originated from a male donor with early-stage non-small cell lung cancer.

Only a few counts were recorded for this clonotype. This chain uses TRBV5-1 with TRBJ1-1; tentative D call: TRBD1 (5 bases). CDR3 size: 15 residues. V was trimmed by 5 bases and J by 3 bases, leaving 17 bases between them. Per germline, CDR1 SGHRS and CDR2 YFSETQ. Written as DNA, the CDR3 is TGCGCCAGCAGAGTAAGTCTCCCGGGGGACACTGAAGCTTTCTTT. Its protein product is CASRVSLPGDTEAFF.

This clonotype turned up a few times. The rearrangement links TRBV20-1 to TRBJ2-7; the D call may be TRBD1 or TRBD2 (5 bases each). V lost 1 base and J lost 2, with 18 bases in between. CDR1 is DFQATT and CDR2 is SNEGSKA in the germline V gene (reference sequence). This CDR3 is 16 amino acids long. The CDR3 loop is CSARGARDRPTYEQYF. The DNA of the CDR3 is TGCAGTGCTAGAGGGGCCCGGGACCGACCAACCTACGAGCAGTACTTC.

This clonotype has at least ten counts. The chain couples TRBV11-2 to TRBJ1-1; D might be TRBD1 (5 bases). The V gene lost 1 base and the J gene lost 8 bases, with 17 bases spanning the gap. Germline V gene lookup returns CDR1 SGHAT and CDR2 FQNNGV. CDR3 length equals 15 residues. CDR3 sequence (DNA): TGTGCCAGCAGCTTAGGTACGATGGGGCAGGCCGAAGCTTTCTTT. It translates to CASSLGTMGQAEAFF.

V is TRBV7-9 and J is TRBJ1-3; D not certain. CDR1 and CDR2 from the germline V gene are SEHNR and FQNEAQ (reference sequence). V was pared by 5 bases and J by 2 bases, with 10 bases between. The CDR3 is 14 residues long. For the CDR3, the DNA is TGTGCCAGCAGCCCCGTTGTAGCTGGAAACACCATATATTTT. It yields the protein CASSPVVAGNTIYF.

This CDR3 reads CSVEDGRGQETQYF. The DNA of the CDR3 is TGCAGCGTTGAAGACGGTCGAGGGCAAGAGACCCAGTACTTC. The chain is built from TRBV29-1 and TRBJ2-5, with a tentative D call TRBD2 (5 bases). The V gene's germline CDR1 is SQVTM and CDR2 ANQGSEA. V was cut by 0 bases and J by 2 bases, with 10 bases left in between. This CDR3 is built from 14 residues.

This clonotype has a count of ten or more. The CDR3 loop is CSVPVGGGMNYGYTF. The CDR3 coding sequence is TGCAGCGTCCCAGTGGGGGGGGGGATGAACTATGGCTACACCTTC. The chain uses TRBV29-1 and TRBJ1-2, with D possibly TRBD1 on 5 matching bases. Trimming removed 6 bases from V and 2 bases from J, with 19 bases in between. Per the germline V gene, CDR1 is SQVTM and CDR2 is ANQGSEA. This CDR3 comprises 15 residues.

This clonotype showed up just a few times. The chain couples TRBV5-1 to TRBJ2-4, with D unclear. The V gene lost 2 bases and the J gene lost 8 bases, with 8 bases spanning the gap. The CDR3 sequence is 12 residues long. Germline-derived CDR1 and CDR2 are SGHRS and YFSETQ. The CDR3 is CASSFGQDIQYF. The DNA of the CDR3 is TGCGCCAGCAGCTTCGGTCAGGACATTCAGTACTTC.

The V and J genes are TRBV30 and TRBJ2-5; D might be TRBD1 (6 bases). Germline assignment: CDR1 GTSNPN and CDR2 SVGIG (reference sequence). The CDR3 spans 14 residues. Between the trimmed V and J ends, which lost 1 base and 0 bases, there was a span of 9 bases. The DNA of the CDR3 is TGTGCCTGGAGTGCAGACAGGTACCAAGAGACCCAGTACTTC. Its translation: CAWSADRYQETQYF.

V is TRBV19 and J is TRBJ2-1; 14 bases line up with TRBD2. Unmatched junction bases numbered 9, after V lost 7 bases and J lost 4 bases. Germline CDR1 and CDR2: LNHDA and SQIVND (reference sequence). The CDR3 runs 17 residues. Here the CDR3 reads CASNGGLAGVPYNEQFF. The CDR3 nucleotides are TGTGCCAGTAACGGGGGACTAGCGGGAGTGCCTTACAATGAGCAGTTCTTC. Complete variable domain (other parts from reference TRBV19 and TRBJ2-1): DGGITQSPKYLFRKEGQNVTLSCEQNLNHDAMYWYRQDPGQGLRLIYYSQIVNDFQKGDIAEGYSVSREKKESFPLTVTSAQKNPTAFYLCASNGGLAGVPYNEQFFGPGTRLTVL.

There are a few counts of this clonotype. V is TRBV20-1 and J is TRBJ1-3; no clear D gene. Germline CDR1 and CDR2: DFQATT and SNEGSKA (reference sequence). This CDR3 comprises 17 residues. V lost 0 bases, J lost 0 bases, and 15 bases lay in between. CDR3: CSARDSGDTLSGNTIYF. The CDR3 DNA is TGCAGTGCTAGAGATAGTGGTGACACTCTCTCTGGAAACACCATATATTTT.

This clonotype was observed at least ten times. The chain recombines TRBV7-6 with TRBJ1-3; D call uncertain. This CDR3 has 14 residues. Trimming took 1 base from V and 1 from J, leaving 5 bases between them. Looked up from germline, CDR1 is SGHVS and CDR2 is FNYEAQ. This chain's CDR3 is CASSLEVSGNTIYF. The CDR3 nucleotides are TGTGCCAGCAGCTTAGAGGTTTCTGGAAACACCATATATTTT.

This clonotype was detected a few times. This chain connects TRBV4-1 to TRBJ2-7; 10 bases align to TRBD1. Germline CDR1 MGHRA, CDR2 YSYEKL. With 1 base clipped from V and 2 bases from J, the junction kept 5 bases outside the gene matches. CDR3 length equals 16 residues. The CDR3 nucleotides read TGCGCCAGCAGCCAAGGGCCAGGACAGGGGGCCTACGAGCAGTACTTC. Translation gives CASSQGPGQGAYEQYF.

This chain links TRBV10-3 with TRBJ2-7, with TRBD2 matching over 7 bases. Germline CDR1 reads ENHRY; CDR2 reads SYGVKD. The V and J ends lost 2 bases and 4 bases, in that order; junction bases with no gene match: 5. This CDR3 has 14 residues. The CDR3 reads CAISEGEGLYEQYF. The CDR3 DNA reads as TGTGCCATCAGTGAGGGGGAGGGCCTGTACGAGCAGTACTTC.